The 15 T cell receptor beta chains below all came from one sample that was sequenced in a study of blood T cell repertoires in COVID-19. Clones were read by immunoSEQ multiplex PCR, and TCRdb kept only the in-frame ones, dropping some. The sample yields 70,000 to 75,000 clones, around three quarters seen once. Specimen: peripheral blood. Every receptor here comes from a man aged 55 to 70 with active or convalescent COVID-19.

This chain joins TRBV10-3 and TRBJ1-2; 10 positions agree with TRBD1. The CDR3 length is 14 residues. Looked up from germline, CDR1 is ENHRY and CDR2 is SYGVKD. V lost 3 bases and J lost 4; bases outside the gene matches: 2. Written as DNA, the CDR3 is TGTGCCATCAGTGAAGGGGACAGGGGCTATGGCTACACCTTC. Its protein is CAISEGDRGYGYTF.

This clone was detected only once. This rearrangement joins TRBV5-4 to TRBJ2-7; TRBD1 aligns across 9 bases. CDR1 SGHNT and CDR2 YYREEE come from the germline V gene (reference sequence). V shed 7 bases, J shed 0 bases, and the junction held 5 bases outside the gene matches. There are 14 residues in the CDR3. CDR3 coding DNA: TGTGCCAGCCGCCGGGACAGGGCCTCCTACGAGCAGTACTTC. This codes for CASRRDRASYEQYF.

V gene TRBV4-2 combines with J gene TRBJ1-5, with a possible D match to TRBD1 (6 bases). The CDR3 contains 18 residues. The germline gives CDR1 LGHNA, CDR2 YNFKEQ. V was cut by 1 base and J by 0 bases, with 16 bases left in between. The CDR3 bases are TGTGCCAGCAGCCAAGTCACGGACAGTGGGGATAGCAATCAGCCCCAGCATTTT. Protein sequence: CASSQVTDSGDSNQPQHF.

V usage is TRBV7-3 and J usage is TRBJ2-3, with D possibly TRBD1 on 7 matching bases. Trimming left V 2 bases short and J 2 bases short, with 11 bases between. CDR3 size: 15 residues. The germline V gene has CDR1 SGHTA and CDR2 FQGTGA. CDR3 in DNA: TGTGCCAGCAGCTTAGGGGGGACAGCCACAGATACGCAGTATTTT. This encodes CASSLGGTATDTQYF.

There are a few counts of this clone. CDR3 sequence (DNA): TGTGCCAGCATTGGGGGCGCTGGCACCGGGGAGCTGTTTTTT. It translates to CASIGGAGTGELFF. The rearrangement links TRBV2 to TRBJ2-2, with D maybe TRBD1 (6 bases). V lost 7 bases to trimming and J lost 4 bases, with 13 bases between them. The CDR3 covers 14 residues. The germline CDR1 and CDR2 sequences are SNHLY and FYNNEI.

The chain joins TRBV5-1 to TRBJ1-3; D gene uncertain. The ends were cut back, 0 bases at V and 4 bases at J, with 8 bases in the middle. Germline loops: CDR1 SGHRS, CDR2 YFSETQ. The CDR3 sequence is 14 residues long. The CDR3 DNA reads as TGCGCCAGCAGCTTGGGTTCGGTGGGAAACACCATATATTTT. This translates into CASSLGSVGNTIYF.

This chain joins TRBV28 and TRBJ1-3; D remains unclear. Germline-derived CDR1 and CDR2 are MDHEN and SYDVKM. The CDR3 loop spans 13 amino acids. Deletions cut 5 bases from V and 0 bases from J, with 5 bases between. CDR3 sequence: CASSRGSGNTIYF. The CDR3 DNA reads as TGTGCCAGCAGTCGGGGCTCTGGAAACACCATATATTTT.

In its sample, this clone was seen a few times. V is TRBV2 and J is TRBJ1-6, with D possibly being TRBD1 (6 bases). CDR3 length: 15 residues. Per the germline V gene, CDR1 is SNHLY and CDR2 is FYNNEI. The V end lost 7 bases, the J end lost 10 bases, and 20 bases lay between the germline ends. For the CDR3, the DNA is TGTGCCAGCAAGGGGGGGATCCCGGGTTCCTCACCCCTCCACTTT. Its protein is CASKGGIPGSSPLHF.

This clone was detected only once. The V gene is TRBV30, the J gene TRBJ1-6; D gene uncertain. Germline values: CDR1 GTSNPN, CDR2 SVGIG (reference sequence). The length of the CDR3 is 15 residues. Trimming stripped 4 bases from V and 5 bases from J, with 15 bases between. The CDR3 sequence is CAWKLPGSDNSPLHF. As DNA, the CDR3 is TGTGCCTGGAAGCTCCCCGGGTCAGATAATTCACCCCTCCACTTT. The full variable domain, its missing parts supplied by reference TRBV30 and TRBJ1-6, is SQTIHQWPATLVQPVGSPLSLECTVEGTSNPNLYWYRQAAGRGLQLLFYSVGIGQISSEVPQNLSASRPQDRQFILSSKKLLLSDSGFYLCAWKLPGSDNSPLHFGNGTRLTVT.

This clone was seen just once. The chain combines TRBV21-1 with TRBJ2-3; TRBD1 is taken as the D call from the table, unchecked against the DNA. TRBV21-1 represents a pseudogene. The CDR3 contains 16 residues. In nucleotides, the CDR3 is TGTGCCAGCAGCTGGCGGATGGACAGGCCCACAGATACGCAGTATTTT. As protein: CASSWRMDRPTDTQYF.

This rearrangement joins TRBV11-2 to TRBJ1-2, with D unresolved. The V and J ends lost 0 bases and 4 bases respectively, with 6 bases between them. This CDR3 has 13 amino acids. From germline, CDR1 is SGHAT and CDR2 FQNNGV. CDR3 nucleotide sequence: TGTGCCAGCAGCTTAGATAACATCTATGGCTACACCTTC. The encoded protein is CASSLDNIYGYTF.

CDR3 in DNA: TGTGCCAGCAGCTTAGCCCCGGGACAGGGGGCAGGCTACACCTTC. Translated: CASSLAPGQGAGYTF. The chain carries TRBV7-2 and TRBJ1-2; 12 nucleotides line up with TRBD1. Germline lookup yields CDR1 SGHTA and CDR2 FQGNSA. This CDR3 contains 15 residues. Trimming cost V 0 bases and J 8 bases; bases outside gene matches: 4.

This clone was recorded a few times. Different DNA sequences within this sample yield the same CDR3. The V gene is TRBV18, the J gene TRBJ1-5; weak D call: TRBD1 (6 bases). Trimming cost V 3 bases and J 1 base, with 7 bases left between them. Germline V CDR1 and CDR2: KGHSH, LQKENI. There are 14 residues in the CDR3. The CDR3 loop reads CASSPQGSNQPQHF. The CDR3 DNA sequence: TGTGCCAGCTCACCGCAGGGGAGCAATCAGCCCCAGCATTTT.

The V call is TRBV5-1, the J call TRBJ1-2, with D possibly matching TRBD1 (5 bases). V was clipped by 0 bases and J by 8 bases, with 11 bases between them. Germline V gives CDR1 SGHRS, CDR2 YFSETQ. CDR3 length equals 13 residues. This CDR3 reads CASSLGETAGYTF. The CDR3 DNA sequence: TGCGCCAGCAGCTTGGGAGAGACAGCCGGCTACACCTTC.

This clone was detected a few times. This chain connects TRBV3-1 (or the pseudogene TRBV3-2) to TRBJ2-1; the D gene is possibly TRBD2 (7 bases). The CDR3 consists of 17 residues. Trimming shortened V by 1 base and J by 4 bases, and 17 bases separated the two germline ends. Germline V gene sequence: CDR1 LGHDT, CDR2 YNNKEL (reference sequence). CDR3 residues: CASSQARRGLFYNEQFF. The CDR3 nucleotides are TGTGCCAGCAGCCAAGCTCGGCGGGGGCTCTTTTACAATGAGCAGTTCTTC.